This T cell receptor (beta chain) was retrieved from a study of blood T cell repertoires in COVID-19. The table came from immunoSEQ multiplex PCR; TCRdb's copy has only in-frame clones and leaves some out. The top ten hold under 6% of the sample, which has some 330,000 clones, 88% seen once. Participants were aged roughly 18 to 100 years from some 24 US areas. Donors in Cohort 3 who had recovered were those with two negative PCRs, healthcare professional clearance, or resolution of their symptoms. Sequencing used PBMCs or T cells enriched from blood (not recorded which). The origin of this receptor is a man in his thirties or forties who had recovered from COVID-19.

CDR3 nucleotide sequence: TGTGCCAGTAGTATCCCCGACAATAGGCCAGGGTGGTCCAACAATCAGCCCCAGCATTTT. Its translation: CASSIPDNRPGWSNNQPQHF. The chain links TRBV19 to TRBJ1-5; D might be TRBD1 (5 bases). The length of the CDR3 is 20 residues. V lost 3 bases and J 3 bases, leaving 27 bases between the germline ends. Germline loops: CDR1 LNHDA, CDR2 SQIVND (reference sequence).